Detailed here is one T cell receptor beta chain. This receptor's antigen is unknown. Base qualities are not at hand, and no much larger clone is one base apart. Naive and memory CD4+ T cells were separated from cryopreserved PBMCs by CD4 enrichment followed by EasySep naive CD4+ T cell enrichment. Sorted naive or memory CD4+ T cells (fewer than 1.1 x 10^5) were cultured 1:1 with T cell-depleted PBMCs and CEF peptides for 9 to 10 days. In general, triplicate replicate wells were used for every peptide culture condition. PBMCs were isolated from leukapheresis product or whole blood by Ficoll-Paque PLUS gradient centrifugation. PBMCs were either cryopreserved at -140 degrees C or used fresh in the expansion assay. The QIAamp Micro DNA Kit was used to extract genomic DNA from the CD4+ T cells. This record comes from a study of CD4 T cells in relation to SARS-CoV-2 and coronaviruses (dated by TCRdb to about 2021). As for the study more broadly: In the ViraFEST assay, PBMCs were cultured with antigen for approximately ten days, after which TCR beta CDR3s were sequenced to identify antigen-specific clonal expansions. Across all 12 patients in the full convalescent cohort, ages ranged from about 21 to 80 years, with a median of 38. Of the roughly twelve convalescent patients, 8 were male and 4 were female, and two of the subjects were Hispanic. Patient-derived lymphoblastoid cell lines were used to map the HLA restriction of shared crossreactive spike epitopes. At the level of individual TCR clonotypes, the study evaluated whether memory CD4+ T cells crossreact between the spike proteins of SARS-CoV-2 and those of common cold coronaviruses. The Adaptive Biotechnologies TCR-sequencing kit was used to sequence samples from a few pre-COVID donors and the naive versus memory experiments, while other data came from Illumina-based sequencing. A different TCR-beta assay, based on Illumina, was used to sequence expansion assays from other donors in the study. Beyond this particular receptor, the publication reports: Significantly weaker SARS-CoV-2-driven expansion was shown by crossreactive clones than by monoreactive clones, consistent with antigenic imprinting. Naive versus memory sequencing indicated that memory recall responses, rather than primary responses primed during culture, are detected by the assay. In roughly two thirds of donors, memory CD4+ clonotypes turned up that crossrecognized SARS-CoV-2 and at least one common cold coronavirus spike. Crossreactivity analysis centred on spike protein, so crossreactivity against other viral proteins was not assessed. Because no donor provided both pre-pandemic and post-infection samples, tracing the source of pre-existing responses was limited. Small numbers of patients and of tested TCRs limited the study.

Survey-level immunoSEQ TCR-beta sequencing was performed on DNA from CEF-cultured naive and memory CD4+ T cells. On the authors' methods: During preprocessing, nonproductive sequences were discarded, as were any CDR3s that did not begin with C, did not end with F or W, or were shorter than 7 amino acids. The MANAFEST web app was used to call antigen-specific clonotypes on the basis of expansion compared with the reference and with other culture wells. A clone was considered positive if significant expansion relative to the reference culture was observed in 2 of 3 replicate wells at an FDR below 0.05. A further requirement for positive clones was significant expansion compared with all other tandem wells, along with an odds ratio above 5. Cultured and uncultured naive and memory CD4+ repertoires were searched for previously identified spike- and CEF-reactive CDR3s. CDR3 homology was measured as pairwise Levenshtein distance, computed with the stringdist R package after trimming three terminal residues from each end. TCRdb took this table from immuneACCESS and kept in-frame rearrangements with V and J called. Such tables lack part of the clones; where checked against another copy, unresolved V genes explain under half of the gap, and the rest is unexplained. D and trimming were read from the DNA, whereas the V and J calls and clone size are those reported in that table. The sample includes about 40,000 clones, with around 77% observed a single time. The leading ten clones occupy roughly 20% of the sample.

V is cut back by 5 bases and J by 2 bases, with 3 bases in the junction unmatched. CDR1 and CDR2 (SGHNT, YYREEE) derive from the germline V gene (reference sequence). The CDR3 measures 15 amino acids from cysteine to phenylalanine. Only the CDR3 portion is preserved as DNA: 45 bases, with reading frame beginning at the first base. The sample taken for sequencing was memory CD4+ T cells from PBMCs, cultured in vitro. The sample's cell subset or site label, in plain terms: memory (non-naive) CD4+ T cells. This TCR was recovered from an adult with COVID-19. Recombination joined TRBV5-4 with TRBJ2-3, and TRBD2 matches 12 of the central bases. The CDR3 protein sequence reads: CASRPSGRVTDTQYF. The nucleotide sequence is TGTGCCAGCAGACCTAGCGGGAGGGTCACAGATACGCAGTATTTT.